This T cell receptor (beta chain) is drawn from a study of T-cell memory formation after mild COVID-19. Study-level points and caveats: Cross-reactive memory apparently joined, as some responding clones appeared in pre-infection memory. The study found contracting CD4+ clones mainly in CM and EM and contracting CD8+ clones in EMRA.

Via MiXCR, TCRdb re-called the 5' RACE reads, giving one row per CDR3 protein. The repertoire holds roughly 610,000 distinct CDR3 sequences, with 17% as singletons. On this clonotype itself: Its antigen remains unidentified.

J lost 3 bases, V lost 5 bases, and 8 bases had no gene match. From germline, CDR1 is SGHAT and CDR2 FQNNGV. The CDR3 runs 16 residues. The chain links TRBV11-2 to TRBJ2-2; 8 bases fit TRBD2. The sequence was collected from an adult woman who had mild COVID-19 (a few samples of this study predate the infection). Cell type and time point are not known. Sequenced sample: PBMCs or a T cell subset sorted from them (not recorded which). The CDR3 nucleotides read TGTGCCAGCAGCCCCGCGGGACTAGGATACACCGGGGAGCTGTTTTTT. Protein sequence: CASSPAGLGYTGELFF.